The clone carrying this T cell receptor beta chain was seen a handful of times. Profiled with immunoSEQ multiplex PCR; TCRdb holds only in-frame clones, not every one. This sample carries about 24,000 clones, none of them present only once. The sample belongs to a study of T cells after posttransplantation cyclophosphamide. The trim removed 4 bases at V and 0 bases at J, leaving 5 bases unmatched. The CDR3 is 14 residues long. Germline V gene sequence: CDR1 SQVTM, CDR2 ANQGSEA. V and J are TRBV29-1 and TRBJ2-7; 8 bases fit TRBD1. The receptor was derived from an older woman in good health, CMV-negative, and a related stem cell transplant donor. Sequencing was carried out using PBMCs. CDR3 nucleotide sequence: TGCAGCGTTGCTAAGACAGGGGCCTCCTACGAGCAGTACTTC. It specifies CSVAKTGASYEQYF.